Below, one TCR beta chain is given with its context. The antigen remains undetermined. This CDR3 has 17 residues. The ends were cut back, 8 bases at V and 0 bases at J, with 20 bases in the middle. Germline V gene sequence: CDR1 MDHEN, CDR2 SYDVKM. Generated by immunoSEQ multiplex PCR, the TCRdb table keeps only in-frame clones and is missing some. The repertoire holds approximately 90,000 clones, with 88% as singletons. The sample belongs to a study of graft-versus-host responses after intestinal transplantation. The sequencing used unstimulated CD4+ T cells sorted from spleen or lymph node cells, collected before transplant. The sequence was obtained from a human donor who was the organ donor for an intestinal transplant. The gene calls are TRBV28 and TRBJ1-3, with TRBD1 as a possible D gene (5 bases). CDR3 loop: CASYAPTALRSGNTIYF. CDR3 DNA sequence: TGTGCCAGCTACGCACCGACAGCTTTACGCTCTGGAAACACCATATATTTT.